A selection of T cell receptor beta chains follows, all from one sample in a study of early T cells in non-severe SARS-CoV-2 infection. TCRdb independently ran MiXCR on the 5' RACE reads; one entry per CDR3 protein. The table has some 40,000 distinct CDR3 sequences, about 8% seen once. This material consisted of whole blood, taken at baseline. The receptor set was obtained from an adult who was a healthcare worker with PCR-confirmed SARS-CoV-2 infection or an uninfected control (not recorded which). CDR3s include the opening cysteine and the closing phenylalanine or tryptophan. The D gene is left open where the match is weak. Not all rows give a size; the values are once, few, many and, for expanded clones, a class.

clone_size: many
j_call: TRBJ1-1
d_call: NA
cdr3_length: 15
v_call: TRBV3-1
cdr3_nt: TGTGCCAGCAGCCAAGCCGGGGGGCTCGGAACTGAAGCTTTCTTT
cdr3_aa: CASSQAGGLGTEAFF

clone_size: many
j_call: TRBJ2-7
d_call: NA
cdr3_length: 16
v_call: TRBV11-2
cdr3_nt: TGTGCCAGCAGAGGGAGGACAGCAAATCTCTCCTACGAGCAGTACTTC
cdr3_aa: CASRGRTANLSYEQYF

clone_size: NA
j_call: TRBJ1-1
d_call: TRBD1
cdr3_length: 14
v_call: TRBV5-1
cdr3_nt: TGCGCCAGCAACCCGACAGGGGGCGAATATGTAGCTTTCTTT
cdr3_aa: CASNPTGGEYVAFF

clone_size: many
j_call: TRBJ1-6
d_call: NA
cdr3_length: 12
v_call: TRBV20-1
cdr3_nt: TGCAGTGCTAGGGGCGTTAATTCACCCCTCCACTTT
cdr3_aa: CSARGVNSPLHF

clone_size: NA
j_call: TRBJ1-2
d_call: NA
cdr3_length: 12
v_call: TRBV5-3
cdr3_nt: TGTGCCAGAGCCGGGAGGGGCGACGGCTACACCTTC
cdr3_aa: CARAGRGDGYTF

clone_size: many
j_call: TRBJ2-1
d_call: NA
cdr3_length: 13
v_call: TRBV7-2
cdr3_nt: TGTGCCAGCAGCTTAAACGACTACAATGAGCAGTTCTTC
cdr3_aa: CASSLNDYNEQFF

clone_size: few
j_call: TRBJ2-7
d_call: TRBD2
cdr3_length: 15
v_call: TRBV11-2
cdr3_nt: TGTGCCAGCAGCTTATCGGCTAGCGGCTTCTACGAGCAGTACTTC
cdr3_aa: CASSLSASGFYEQYF

clone_size: few
j_call: TRBJ2-3
d_call: TRBD1
cdr3_length: 15
v_call: TRBV4-1
cdr3_nt: TGCGCCAGCAGCCAGTCGGGACAGACCACAGATACGCAGTATTTT
cdr3_aa: CASSQSGQTTDTQYF

clone_size: many
j_call: TRBJ2-5
d_call: TRBD1
cdr3_length: 15
v_call: TRBV7-6
cdr3_nt: TGTGCCAGCAGCTTGCAGGGGGCGATTGGGGAGACCCAGTACTTC
cdr3_aa: CASSLQGAIGETQYF

clone_size: NA
j_call: TRBJ2-7
d_call: NA
cdr3_length: 13
v_call: TRBV7-8
cdr3_nt: TGTGCCAGCAGCTTAGTATGTCTTTTTGGGCAGTACTTC
cdr3_aa: CASSLVCLFGQYF

clone_size: NA
j_call: TRBJ2-5
d_call: TRBD2
cdr3_length: 15
v_call: TRBV28
cdr3_nt: TGTGCCAGCAGCCCGACTAGCGGCCACCAAGAGACCCAGTACTTC
cdr3_aa: CASSPTSGHQETQYF

clone_size: many
j_call: TRBJ2-7
d_call: TRBD1
cdr3_length: 14
v_call: TRBV3-1
cdr3_nt: TGTGCCAGCAGCTTCCGGGACAGACCCTACGAGCAGTACTTC
cdr3_aa: CASSFRDRPYEQYF

clone_size: NA
j_call: TRBJ2-2
d_call: NA
cdr3_length: 16
v_call: TRBV9
cdr3_nt: TGTGCCAGCAGCCCCCGACAGACACCGAACACCGGGGAGCTGTTTTTT
cdr3_aa: CASSPRQTPNTGELFF

clone_size: NA
j_call: TRBJ1-3
d_call: NA
cdr3_length: 15
v_call: TRBV7-9
cdr3_nt: TGTGCCAGCAGCTTTTCAGCCTCCTCTGGAAACGCCATATATTTT
cdr3_aa: CASSFSASSGNAIYF

clone_size: few
j_call: TRBJ2-7
d_call: TRBD1
cdr3_length: 14
v_call: TRBV7-8
cdr3_nt: TGTGCCAGCAAAATGACAGGGGGCTACAACGAGCAGTACTTC
cdr3_aa: CASKMTGGYNEQYF

clone_size: NA
j_call: TRBJ2-7
d_call: NA
cdr3_length: 14
v_call: TRBV6-1
cdr3_nt: TGTGCCAGCTCCTCACGGGGACAAGCGAGGGAGCAGTACTTC
cdr3_aa: CASSSRGQAREQYF

clone_size: few
j_call: TRBJ2-5
d_call: TRBD1
cdr3_length: 15
v_call: TRBV2
cdr3_nt: TGTGCCAGCAGTATCGACAGGGGGCGAGGGGAGACCCAGTACTTC
cdr3_aa: CASSIDRGRGETQYF

clone_size: few
j_call: TRBJ2-3
d_call: NA
cdr3_length: 14
v_call: TRBV11-2
cdr3_nt: TGTGCCAGCAGCTTAGAACCGGCGGCAGATACGCAGTATTTT
cdr3_aa: CASSLEPAADTQYF

clone_size: many
j_call: TRBJ1-1
d_call: NA
cdr3_length: 14
v_call: TRBV21-1
cdr3_nt: TGTGCCAGCAGCAAAAACCCCCAGAGCACTGAAGCTTTCTTT
cdr3_aa: CASSKNPQSTEAFF

clone_size: many
j_call: TRBJ2-5
d_call: NA
cdr3_length: 13
v_call: TRBV20-1
cdr3_nt: TGCAGTCAATACGAGGATGCAAAAGAGACCCAGTACTTC
cdr3_aa: CSQYEDAKETQYF

clone_size: many
j_call: TRBJ1-2
d_call: TRBD1
cdr3_length: 12
v_call: TRBV12-3/TRBV12-4
cdr3_nt: TGTGCCAGCAGTGCAACAGGGGATGGCTACACCTTC
cdr3_aa: CASSATGDGYTF

clone_size: few
j_call: TRBJ2-6
d_call: TRBD2
cdr3_length: 18
v_call: TRBV7-9
cdr3_nt: TGTGCCAGCAGCCCCCGGCTAGCGGGGAGCTCTGGGGCCAACGTCCTGACTTTC
cdr3_aa: CASSPRLAGSSGANVLTF

clone_size: NA
j_call: TRBJ2-5
d_call: TRBD1
cdr3_length: 14
v_call: TRBV7-2
cdr3_nt: TGTGCCAGCAGCTTTGGGGACAGAAAAGAGACCCAGTACTTC
cdr3_aa: CASSFGDRKETQYF

clone_size: NA
j_call: TRBJ2-7
d_call: TRBD1
cdr3_length: 13
v_call: TRBV12-3/TRBV12-4
cdr3_nt: TGTGCCAGCAGCAAGGGGGCCACCTACGAGCAGTACTTC
cdr3_aa: CASSKGATYEQYF

clone_size: many
j_call: TRBJ1-2
d_call: NA
cdr3_length: 18
v_call: TRBV20-1
cdr3_nt: TGCAGTGCTAGAGATTCTAGGACATATAGCCTTTCTAACTATGGCTACACCTTC
cdr3_aa: CSARDSRTYSLSNYGYTF

clone_size: NA
j_call: TRBJ1-3
d_call: NA
cdr3_length: 19
v_call: TRBV6-2/TRBV6-3
cdr3_nt: TGTGCCAGCAGTTACTCTCGGCGCAGCGGGGTAAACTCTGGAAACACCATATATTTT
cdr3_aa: CASSYSRRSGVNSGNTIYF

clone_size: many
j_call: TRBJ2-1
d_call: NA
cdr3_length: 15
v_call: TRBV7-9
cdr3_nt: TGTGCCAGCAGCTTAGACATTTCCTCCTACAATGAGCAGTTCTTC
cdr3_aa: CASSLDISSYNEQFF

clone_size: NA
j_call: TRBJ2-7
d_call: TRBD1
cdr3_length: 14
v_call: TRBV6-6
cdr3_nt: TGTGCCAGCAGTAACCAGGGGGCAGGCGACGAGCAGTACTTC
cdr3_aa: CASSNQGAGDEQYF

clone_size: NA
j_call: TRBJ1-2
d_call: NA
cdr3_length: 15
v_call: TRBV11-2
cdr3_nt: TGTGCCAGCAGCTTTTCAGGGGTGCTGAACTATGGCTACACCTTC
cdr3_aa: CASSFSGVLNYGYTF

clone_size: NA
j_call: TRBJ1-5
d_call: NA
cdr3_length: 14
v_call: TRBV3-1
cdr3_nt: TGTGCCAGCAGCCAGGGGCAGAGCAATCAGCCCCAGCATTTT
cdr3_aa: CASSQGQSNQPQHF

clone_size: NA
j_call: TRBJ1-2
d_call: TRBD1
cdr3_length: 16
v_call: TRBV19
cdr3_nt: TGTGCCAGCACCGGGACAGGGAGTCTTCCGGTCTATGGCTACACCTTC
cdr3_aa: CASTGTGSLPVYGYTF

clone_size: many
j_call: TRBJ1-5
d_call: NA
cdr3_length: 12
v_call: TRBV20-1
cdr3_nt: TGCAGTGCTAACAGGTTAAATCAGCCCCAGCATTTT
cdr3_aa: CSANRLNQPQHF

clone_size: many
j_call: TRBJ2-3
d_call: NA
cdr3_length: 13
v_call: TRBV6-4
cdr3_nt: TGTGCCAGCAGTGCGTCAGACACAGATACGCAGTATTTT
cdr3_aa: CASSASDTDTQYF

clone_size: many
j_call: TRBJ1-2
d_call: NA
cdr3_length: 14
v_call: TRBV30
cdr3_nt: TGTGCCTGGAGTTACGGCGGGGGTGCCTATGGCTACACCTTC
cdr3_aa: CAWSYGGGAYGYTF

clone_size: many
j_call: TRBJ2-7
d_call: NA
cdr3_length: 14
v_call: TRBV5-1
cdr3_nt: TGCGCCAGCAGCTCAGGGACATACTTCTACGAGCAGTACTTC
cdr3_aa: CASSSGTYFYEQYF

clone_size: few
j_call: TRBJ2-7
d_call: NA
cdr3_length: 12
v_call: TRBV30
cdr3_nt: TGTGCCTGGAGTGTTCCGGTCTCCGAGCAGTACTTC
cdr3_aa: CAWSVPVSEQYF

clone_size: NA
j_call: TRBJ2-1
d_call: NA
cdr3_length: 14
v_call: TRBV5-5
cdr3_nt: TGTGCCAGCAGCCCCCAGAGGGGGAACAATGAGCAGTTCTTC
cdr3_aa: CASSPQRGNNEQFF

clone_size: NA
j_call: TRBJ2-1
d_call: NA
cdr3_length: 15
v_call: TRBV6-4
cdr3_nt: TGTGCCAGCAGTGAGCCGGGGGCAGGCTACAATGAGCAGTTCTTC
cdr3_aa: CASSEPGAGYNEQFF

clone_size: NA
j_call: TRBJ1-6
d_call: NA
cdr3_length: 15
v_call: TRBV5-1
cdr3_nt: TGCGCCAGCAGCTGGGAAGGCTTTCCGCACTCACCCCTCCACTTT
cdr3_aa: CASSWEGFPHSPLHF

clone_size: few
j_call: TRBJ2-7
d_call: TRBD1
cdr3_length: 15
v_call: TRBV20-1
cdr3_nt: TGCAGTGCTAGGGGATGGGACAGGCTATCCTACGAGCAGTACTTC
cdr3_aa: CSARGWDRLSYEQYF

clone_size: few
j_call: TRBJ1-5
d_call: NA
cdr3_length: 13
v_call: TRBV11-2
cdr3_nt: TGTGCCAGCAGCTTAGCGGCCAGCGGGCCCCAGCATTTT
cdr3_aa: CASSLAASGPQHF

clone_size: many
j_call: TRBJ2-7
d_call: TRBD1
cdr3_length: 13
v_call: TRBV6-6
cdr3_nt: TGTGCCAGCACCGGGACAGGGGGCTACGAGCAGTACTTC
cdr3_aa: CASTGTGGYEQYF

clone_size: NA
j_call: TRBJ1-6
d_call: NA
cdr3_length: 16
v_call: TRBV28
cdr3_nt: TGTGCCAGCAGTCCCTCTGGGACCGTAACCTATTCACCCCTCCACTTT
cdr3_aa: CASSPSGTVTYSPLHF

clone_size: few
j_call: TRBJ2-2
d_call: NA
cdr3_length: 13
v_call: TRBV10-3
cdr3_nt: TGTGCCATCAGTGAGCCGCCGATCGTGGAGCTGTTTTTT
cdr3_aa: CAISEPPIVELFF

clone_size: NA
j_call: TRBJ2-7
d_call: TRBD2
cdr3_length: 14
v_call: TRBV3-1
cdr3_nt: TGTGCCAGCAGCGAGGGCGGGGGAACCTACGAGCAGTACTTC
cdr3_aa: CASSEGGGTYEQYF

clone_size: many
j_call: TRBJ1-1
d_call: NA
cdr3_length: 14
v_call: TRBV20-1
cdr3_nt: TGCAGTGCGCATAAACAGATCATGAACACTGAAGCTTTCTTT
cdr3_aa: CSAHKQIMNTEAFF

clone_size: NA
j_call: TRBJ2-1
d_call: NA
cdr3_length: 12
v_call: TRBV12-3/TRBV12-4
cdr3_nt: TGTGCCAGCAGTTTATGGTACAATGAGCAGTTCTTC
cdr3_aa: CASSLWYNEQFF

clone_size: few
j_call: TRBJ2-7
d_call: NA
cdr3_length: 13
v_call: TRBV4-3
cdr3_nt: TGCGCCAGCAGCCAAGATGGCGGAGGCGAGCAGTACTTC
cdr3_aa: CASSQDGGGEQYF

clone_size: many
j_call: TRBJ1-5
d_call: TRBD1
cdr3_length: 14
v_call: TRBV20-1
cdr3_nt: TGCAGTGCTAGAACAGGGGGGGAAGTTCAGCCCCAGCATTTT
cdr3_aa: CSARTGGEVQPQHF

clone_size: many
j_call: TRBJ1-2
d_call: NA
cdr3_length: 11
v_call: TRBV2
cdr3_nt: TGTGCCAGCAGCCCCACGTATGGCTACACCTTC
cdr3_aa: CASSPTYGYTF

clone_size: few
j_call: TRBJ2-3
d_call: TRBD1
cdr3_length: 15
v_call: TRBV7-9
cdr3_nt: TGTGCCAGCAGCTTGGGACAGGGGGAGTCCGATACGCAGTATTTT
cdr3_aa: CASSLGQGESDTQYF

clone_size: NA
j_call: TRBJ2-7
d_call: TRBD2
cdr3_length: 13
v_call: TRBV11-2
cdr3_nt: TGTGCCAGCAGCTACGGGACTAAGAGGGAGCAGTACTTC
cdr3_aa: CASSYGTKREQYF

clone_size: few
j_call: TRBJ2-3
d_call: NA
cdr3_length: 13
v_call: TRBV27
cdr3_nt: TGTGCCAGCAGTTTACGGGGGCCAGATACGCAGTATTTT
cdr3_aa: CASSLRGPDTQYF

clone_size: many
j_call: TRBJ2-5
d_call: NA
cdr3_length: 14
v_call: TRBV15
cdr3_nt: TGTGCCACCAGGCCGGGTCGGTACCAAGAGACCCAGTACTTC
cdr3_aa: CATRPGRYQETQYF